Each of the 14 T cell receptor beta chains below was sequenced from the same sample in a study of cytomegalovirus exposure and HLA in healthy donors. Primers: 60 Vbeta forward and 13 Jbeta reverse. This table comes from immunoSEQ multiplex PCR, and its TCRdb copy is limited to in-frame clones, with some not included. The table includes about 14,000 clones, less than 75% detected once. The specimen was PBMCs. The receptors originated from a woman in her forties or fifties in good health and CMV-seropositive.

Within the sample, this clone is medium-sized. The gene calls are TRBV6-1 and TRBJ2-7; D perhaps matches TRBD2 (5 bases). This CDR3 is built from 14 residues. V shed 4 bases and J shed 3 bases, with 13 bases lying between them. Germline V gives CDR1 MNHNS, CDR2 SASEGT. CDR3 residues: CASSAITGGYEQYF. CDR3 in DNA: TGTGCCAGCAGTGCTATCACCGGAGGCTACGAGCAGTACTTC.

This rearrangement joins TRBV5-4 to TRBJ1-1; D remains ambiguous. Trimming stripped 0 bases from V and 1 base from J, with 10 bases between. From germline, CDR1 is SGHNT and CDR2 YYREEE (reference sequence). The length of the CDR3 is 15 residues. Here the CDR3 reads CASSLGHQKNTEAFF. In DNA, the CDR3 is TGTGCCAGCAGCTTGGGACACCAAAAGAACACTGAAGCTTTCTTT.

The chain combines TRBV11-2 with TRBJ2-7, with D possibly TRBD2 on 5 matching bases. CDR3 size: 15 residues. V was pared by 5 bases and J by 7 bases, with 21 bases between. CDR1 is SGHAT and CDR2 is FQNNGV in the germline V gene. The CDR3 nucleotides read TGTGCCAGCAGCAACCCGCCCTTCAGCGGAAGGGAGCAGTACTTC. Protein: CASSNPPFSGREQYF.

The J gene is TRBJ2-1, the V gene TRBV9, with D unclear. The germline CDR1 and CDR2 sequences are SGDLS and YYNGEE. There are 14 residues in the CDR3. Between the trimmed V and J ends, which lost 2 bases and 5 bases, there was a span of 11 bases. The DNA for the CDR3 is TGTGCCAGCAGCGTGAGAGGAAGTGACAATGAGCAGTTCTTC. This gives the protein CASSVRGSDNEQFF.

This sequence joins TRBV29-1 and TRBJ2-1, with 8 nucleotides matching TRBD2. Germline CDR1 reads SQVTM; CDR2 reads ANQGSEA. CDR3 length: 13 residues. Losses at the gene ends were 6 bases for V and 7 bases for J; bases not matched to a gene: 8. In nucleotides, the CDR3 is TGCAGCGTCCGTGAGGGACTAGGGAATGAGCAGTTCTTC. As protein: CSVREGLGNEQFF.

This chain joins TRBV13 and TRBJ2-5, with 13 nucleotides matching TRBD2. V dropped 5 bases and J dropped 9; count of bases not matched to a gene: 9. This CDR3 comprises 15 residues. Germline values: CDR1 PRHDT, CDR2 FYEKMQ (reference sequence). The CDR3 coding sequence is TGTGCCAGCAGCATGACTAGCGGGAGGCCCCCGGCCCAGTACTTC. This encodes CASSMTSGRPPAQYF.

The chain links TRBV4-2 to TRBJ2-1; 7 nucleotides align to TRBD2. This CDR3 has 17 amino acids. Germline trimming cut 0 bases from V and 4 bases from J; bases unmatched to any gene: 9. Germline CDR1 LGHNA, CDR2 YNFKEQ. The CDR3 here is CASSQEGGSGKYNEQFF. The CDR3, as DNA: TGTGCCAGCAGCCAAGAGGGAGGAAGCGGGAAGTACAATGAGCAGTTCTTC.

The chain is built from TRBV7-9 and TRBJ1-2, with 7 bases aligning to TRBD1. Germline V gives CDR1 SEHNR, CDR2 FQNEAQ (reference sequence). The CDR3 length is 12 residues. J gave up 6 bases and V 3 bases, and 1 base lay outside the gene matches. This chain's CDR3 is CASSLDRNGYTF. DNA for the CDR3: TGTGCCAGCAGCTTGGACAGGAATGGCTACACCTTC.

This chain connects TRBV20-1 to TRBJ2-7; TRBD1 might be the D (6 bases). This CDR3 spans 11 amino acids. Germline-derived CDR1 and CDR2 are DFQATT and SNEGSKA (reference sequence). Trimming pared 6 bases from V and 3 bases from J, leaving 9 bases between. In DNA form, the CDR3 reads TGCAGTGCGCCAGGGGTCTACGAGCAGTACTTC. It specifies CSAPGVYEQYF.

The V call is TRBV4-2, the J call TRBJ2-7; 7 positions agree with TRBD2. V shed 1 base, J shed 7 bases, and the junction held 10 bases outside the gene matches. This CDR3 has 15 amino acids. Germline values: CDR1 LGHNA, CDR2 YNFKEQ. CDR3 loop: CASSQAATSVDEQYF. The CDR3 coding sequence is TGTGCCAGCAGCCAAGCTGCAACTAGCGTTGATGAGCAGTACTTC.

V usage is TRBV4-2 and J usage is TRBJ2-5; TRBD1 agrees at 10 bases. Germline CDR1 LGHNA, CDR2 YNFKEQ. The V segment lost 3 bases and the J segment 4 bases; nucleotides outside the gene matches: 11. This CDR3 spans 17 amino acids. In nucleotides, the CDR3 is TGTGCCAGCAGCCAGGCCGGGACAGGGGCCAGGGGAGAGACCCAGTACTTC. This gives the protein CASSQAGTGARGETQYF.

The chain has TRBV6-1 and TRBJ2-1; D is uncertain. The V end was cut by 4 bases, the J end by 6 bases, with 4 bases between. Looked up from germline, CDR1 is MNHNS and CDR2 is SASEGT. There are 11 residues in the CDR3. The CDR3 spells CASSVINEQFF. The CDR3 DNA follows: TGTGCCAGCAGTGTCATCAATGAGCAGTTCTTC.

The CDR3 region is CASSQDFSSYNEQFF. The CDR3 DNA sequence: TGCGCCAGCAGCCAAGATTTCAGCTCCTACAATGAGCAGTTCTTC. The chain is built from TRBV4-3 and TRBJ2-1; the D is unclear. The CDR3 runs to 15 residues. Looked up from germline, CDR1 is LGHNA and CDR2 is YSLEER. Trimming stripped 0 bases from V and 0 bases from J, with 6 bases between.

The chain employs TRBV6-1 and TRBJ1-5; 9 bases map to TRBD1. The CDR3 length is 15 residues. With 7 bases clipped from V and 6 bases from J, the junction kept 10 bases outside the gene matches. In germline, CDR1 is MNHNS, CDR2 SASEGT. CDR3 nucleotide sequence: TGTGCCAGCACCCCGGGACAGGGTGTGGGTCAGCCCCAGCATTTT. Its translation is CASTPGQGVGQPQHF.